Each of the 13 T cell receptor beta chains below was sequenced from the same sample in a study of shared clonotypes between healthy human individuals. Measured with immunoSEQ multiplex PCR; TCRdb has only the in-frame clones, and not every one. The repertoire holds about 2.4 million clones, with under 95% as singletons. Source material: naive CD4+ T cells from PBMCs. The subset is: CD45RA+ positively selected. The source of these receptors is a man aged 18-30 years in good health. Some clones in this sample may be carry-over from other donors' samples.

This chain links TRBV5-4 with TRBJ2-5, with D tentatively TRBD1 or TRBD2 (5 bases each). Between the trimmed V and J ends, which lost 9 bases and 0 bases, there was a span of 18 bases. The CDR3 consists of 15 residues. Germline V CDR1 and CDR2: SGHNT, YYREEE (reference sequence). The CDR3 DNA reads TGTGCCACCGGGAAGCCCGGGGACCACCAAGAGACCCAGTACTTC. It translates to CATGKPGDHQETQYF.

The CDR3 bases are TGCGCCAGCAGCACCCCCTCCGGGACAGCCACAGATACGCAGTATTTT. Translating it yields CASSTPSGTATDTQYF. The V and J genes are TRBV5-1 and TRBJ2-3; TRBD1 matches 7 bases. CDR3 length equals 16 residues. CDR1 SGHRS and CDR2 YFSETQ come from the germline V gene. The V gene end was trimmed by 4 bases and the J gene end by 2 bases; junction bases not matched to a gene: 10.

The chain has TRBV6-5 and TRBJ1-2; D ambiguous. Germline V gives CDR1 MNHEY, CDR2 SVGAGI. The CDR3 runs 14 residues. V dropped 8 bases and J dropped 4 bases, with 17 bases sitting between them. CDR3 amino acids: CASGNIGIGYGYTF. In DNA form, the CDR3 reads TGTGCCAGCGGAAACATCGGAATCGGCTATGGCTACACCTTC.

The chain couples TRBV19 to TRBJ1-5; possibly TRBD1 for D (5 bases). Germline CDR1 and CDR2: LNHDA and SQIVND (reference sequence). V lost 7 bases, J lost 2 bases, and 12 bases lay in between. CDR3 length equals 14 residues. The CDR3 protein is CASTGPGGNQPQHF. The CDR3 DNA follows: TGTGCCAGTACGGGACCCGGCGGCAATCAGCCCCAGCATTTT.

With regard to this clone: This same CDR3 is encoded by further DNA sequences in the sample. The CDR3 DNA sequence: TGCAGTGCTAGAGGTGGGGATACGCAGTATTTT. Residues: CSARGGDTQYF. The chain uses TRBV20-1 and TRBJ2-3, with D unclear. V was clipped by 1 base and J by 6 bases, with 5 bases between them. Germline CDR1 DFQATT, CDR2 SNEGSKA (reference sequence). CDR3 length: 11 residues.

The rearrangement uses TRBV7-3 and TRBJ2-3; TRBD1 agrees at 11 bases. V dropped 1 base and J dropped 6; count of bases not matched to a gene: 9. Germline V gene data show CDR1 as SGHTA and CDR2 as FQGTGA. This CDR3 spans 17 amino acids. This CDR3 reads CASSLIPGTGGGDTQYF. CDR3 DNA sequence: TGTGCCAGCAGCTTAATACCCGGGACAGGGGGAGGCGATACGCAGTATTTT.

V is TRBV6-5 and J is TRBJ1-1; 7 positions agree with TRBD1. This CDR3 has 13 amino acids. The germline gives CDR1 MNHEY, CDR2 SVGAGI. With V trimmed by 8 bases and J by 1 base, 4 bases remained unmatched. The DNA of the CDR3 is TGTGCCAGCTTCGACAGGGCGAACACTGAAGCTTTCTTT. It yields the protein CASFDRANTEAFF.

The CDR3, as DNA: TGTGCCAGCAGTTTACGGCAGGGCATACTCTACGAGCAGTACTTC. It codes for CASSLRQGILYEQYF. The chain employs TRBV27 and TRBJ2-7; D is perhaps TRBD1 (5 bases). The ends were cut back, 2 bases at V and 3 bases at J, with 14 bases in the middle. CDR3 size: 15 residues. Germline CDR1 reads MNHEY; CDR2 reads SMNVEV (reference sequence).

To note about this clone: Other DNA sequences in the sample encode the same CDR3. The DNA of the CDR3 is TGTGCCAGCAGTTTAGGGGGAGGCCAAGAGACCCAGTACTTC. Translated, it gives CASSLGGGQETQYF. The chain recombines TRBV28 with TRBJ2-5; a possible D gene is TRBD2 (6 bases). The germline CDR1 and CDR2 sequences are MDHEN and SYDVKM. The V end lost 2 bases, the J end lost 1 base, and 8 bases lay between the germline ends. The CDR3 is made up of 14 amino acids.

The chain carries TRBV30 and TRBJ2-2; D gene uncertain. The V gene lost 0 bases and the J gene lost 9 bases, with 8 bases spanning the gap. There are 12 residues in the CDR3. Germline V gives CDR1 GTSNPN, CDR2 SVGIG (reference sequence). The CDR3 sequence: CAWSVIPRELFF. CDR3 DNA: TGTGCCTGGAGTGTAATCCCCAGGGAGCTGTTTTTT.

The chain is built from TRBV7-9 and TRBJ1-3, with D perhaps matching TRBD1 (6 bases). Germline V gives CDR1 SEHNR, CDR2 FQNEAQ (reference sequence). Between the trimmed V and J ends, which lost 5 bases and 0 bases, there was a span of 14 bases. The CDR3 is 16 amino acids. As DNA, the CDR3 is TGTGCCAGCAGCCGAGACAGGACCCTCTCTGGAAACACCATATATTTT. Encoded protein: CASSRDRTLSGNTIYF.

The chain has TRBV7-2 and TRBJ2-1; D is possibly TRBD1 (8 bases). Germline V gene sequence: CDR1 SGHTA, CDR2 FQGNSA. The CDR3 covers 16 residues. V gave up 5 bases and J gave up 2 bases, with 16 bases separating them. CDR3 nucleotides: TGTGCCAGCAGCGACCGCACAGGGGGGGCCTACAATGAGCAGTTCTTC. Residues: CASSDRTGGAYNEQFF.

The J gene is TRBJ2-1, the V gene TRBV7-2, with 9 bases fitting TRBD2. From germline, CDR1 is SGHTA and CDR2 FQGNSA. This CDR3 spans 16 amino acids. V dropped 5 bases and J dropped 7; count of bases not matched to a gene: 12. Written as DNA, the CDR3 is TGTGCCAGCAGCCCCCCCAATGCAGCGGGAGGTAATGAGCAGTTCTTC. It is translated as CASSPPNAAGGNEQFF. The complete variable domain, with remaining parts taken from reference TRBV7-2 and TRBJ2-1, reads GAGVSQSPSNKVTEKGKDVELRCDPISGHTALYWYRQSLGQGLEFLIYFQGNSAPDKSGLPSDRFSAERTGGSVSTLTIQRTQQEDSAVYLCASSPPNAAGGNEQFFGPGTRLTVL.